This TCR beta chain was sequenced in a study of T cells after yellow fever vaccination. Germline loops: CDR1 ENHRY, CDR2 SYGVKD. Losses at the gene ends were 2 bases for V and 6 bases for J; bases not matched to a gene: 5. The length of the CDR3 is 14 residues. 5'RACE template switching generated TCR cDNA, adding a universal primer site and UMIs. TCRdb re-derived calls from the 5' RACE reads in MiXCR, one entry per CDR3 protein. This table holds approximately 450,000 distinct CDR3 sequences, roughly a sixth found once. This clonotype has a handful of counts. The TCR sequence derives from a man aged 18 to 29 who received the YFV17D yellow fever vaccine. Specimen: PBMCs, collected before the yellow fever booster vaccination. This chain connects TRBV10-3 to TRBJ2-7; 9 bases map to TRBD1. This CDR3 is CAISEAGTGSEQYV. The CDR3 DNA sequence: TGTGCCATCAGTGAGGCGGGGACAGGGTCCGAGCAGTACGTC.